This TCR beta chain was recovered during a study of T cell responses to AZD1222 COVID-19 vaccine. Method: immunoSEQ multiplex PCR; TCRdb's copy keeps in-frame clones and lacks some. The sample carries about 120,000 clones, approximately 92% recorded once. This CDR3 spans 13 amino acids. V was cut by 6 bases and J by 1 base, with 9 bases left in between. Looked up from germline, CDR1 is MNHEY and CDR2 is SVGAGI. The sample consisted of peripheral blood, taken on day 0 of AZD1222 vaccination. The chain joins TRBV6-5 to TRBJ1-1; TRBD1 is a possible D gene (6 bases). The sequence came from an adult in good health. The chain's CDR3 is CASRRDTNTEAFF. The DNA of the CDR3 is TGTGCCAGCAGGCGGGACACGAACACTGAAGCTTTCTTT.